Listed below are T cell receptor beta chains from one sample, sequenced in a study of technical replicates of blood from several donors. Generated by immunoSEQ multiplex PCR, the TCRdb table keeps only in-frame clones and is missing some. The data contain around 13,000 clones, 70% to 80% of them singletons. The specimen sequenced was PBMCs. Source of these receptors: a human donor in good health. Both conserved end residues are part of each CDR3. Fields, in order: J gene, V gene, clone size, D gene, CDR3 protein, CDR3 DNA. The D gene is left open where the match is weak. Expanded clones get a size class; other rows say once, few or many, or leave the size out.

TRBJ2-7,TRBV2,.,TRBD1,CASSEARQGRYF,TGTGCCAGCAGTGAAGCTCGACAGGGACGGTACTTC
TRBJ1-5,TRBV5-1,few,.,CASSLEQNQPQHF,TGCGCCAGCAGCTTGGAACAGAATCAGCCCCAGCATTTT
TRBJ2-1,TRBV11-3,.,TRBD2,CASSPSGTTANEQFF,TGTGCCAGCAGCCCCAGCGGGACCACTGCCAATGAGCAGTTCTTC
TRBJ2-3,TRBV28,.,TRBD2,CASSLGLAGGTDTQYF,TGTGCCAGCAGTTTAGGGCTAGCGGGAGGTACAGATACGCAGTATTTT
TRBJ2-2,TRBV4-2,.,.,CASSPKGVQDAVELFF,TGTGCCAGCAGCCCAAAAGGGGTACAGGATGCGGTGGAGCTGTTTTTT
TRBJ1-3,TRBV18,.,TRBD1,CASSPRGTGRPPGSYAIYF,TGTGCCAGCTCACCACGCGGGACAGGGCGGCCTCCGGGCTCCTACGCCATATATTTT
TRBJ2-1,TRBV30,.,TRBD1,CAWRSRDRDNEQFF,TGTGCCTGGAGGTCCCGGGACAGGGACAATGAGCAGTTCTTC
TRBJ1-2,TRBV25-1,.,.,CASSKTERNGYTF,TGTGCCAGCAGTAAGACAGAAAGAAATGGCTACACCTTC
TRBJ2-4,TRBV18,.,.,CASSPPTVNIQYF,TGTGCCAGCTCACCACCGACAGTGAACATTCAGTACTTC
TRBJ2-1,TRBV7-9,few,.,CASSFRVSNDEQFF,TGTGCCAGCAGCTTCAGGGTTAGCAACGATGAGCAGTTCTTC
TRBJ2-3,TRBV4-1,.,.,CASSQESGPLTDTQYF,TGCGCCAGCAGCCAAGAATCAGGGCCTCTCACAGATACGCAGTATTTT
TRBJ2-1,TRBV14,.,.,CASSQTGKGNEQFF,TGTGCCAGCAGCCAAACAGGGAAGGGTAATGAGCAGTTCTTC
TRBJ2-3,TRBV6-5,.,.,CASSYGTPDTDTQYF,TGTGCCAGCAGTTACGGGACACCTGACACAGATACGCAGTATTTT
TRBJ2-7,TRBV10-2,.,TRBD2,CASSLLAGGYYEQYF,TGCGCCAGCTCCCTACTAGCGGGAGGGTACTACGAGCAGTACTTC
TRBJ1-2,TRBV5-1,.,.,CASSPGGTAHGYTF,TGCGCCAGCAGCCCGGGAGGCACCGCGCATGGCTACACCTTC
TRBJ2-3,TRBV2,once,.,CASRPGGRATRNTDTQYF,TGTGCCAGCAGACCCGGAGGGAGAGCAACAAGAAACACAGATACGCAGTATTTT
TRBJ2-2,TRBV6-1,.,TRBD2,CASSTGLAGAGELFF,TGTGCCAGCAGTACCGGACTAGCGGGAGCCGGGGAGCTGTTTTTT
TRBJ2-1,TRBV6-5,.,.,CASSYSMASVRNEQFF,TGTGCCAGCAGTTACTCGATGGCTAGCGTCCGCAATGAGCAGTTCTTC
TRBJ2-1,TRBV28,.,TRBD1,CASSLSLQGAGEQFF,TGTGCCAGCAGTTTATCACTTCAGGGGGCCGGTGAGCAGTTCTTC
TRBJ2-7,TRBV5-1,.,TRBD2,CASSLRAGGPSYEQYF,TGCGCCAGCAGCTTGAGAGCGGGAGGTCCCTCCTACGAGCAGTACTTC
TRBJ2-1,TRBV7-9,.,TRBD2,CASSSRGLAGVRNEQFF,TGTGCCAGCAGCAGTAGAGGACTAGCGGGAGTTCGGAATGAGCAGTTCTTC
TRBJ2-1,TRBV11-3,.,TRBD2,CASSLGGKGYNEQFF,TGTGCCAGCAGCTTGGGGGGGAAAGGGTACAATGAGCAGTTCTTC
TRBJ2-7,TRBV6-5,once,TRBD2,CASSYSGTAYEQYF,TGTGCCAGCAGTTACAGCGGGACGGCCTACGAGCAGTACTTC
TRBJ2-5,TRBV7-9,.,TRBD2,CASSRTSGKETQYF,TGTGCCAGCAGCCGGACTAGCGGGAAAGAGACCCAGTACTTC
TRBJ2-7,TRBV29-1,.,TRBD2,CSVHTTSGSSYEQYF,TGCAGCGTTCACACAACTAGCGGGAGCTCCTACGAGCAGTACTTC
TRBJ1-2,TRBV7-9,.,TRBD1,CASSITGGAGYSYGYTF,TGTGCCAGCAGCATCACAGGGGGCGCGGGTTATTCTTATGGCTACACCTTC
TRBJ1-1,TRBV5-6,.,.,CASSSRARSTEAFF,TGTGCCAGCAGCTCCCGAGCACGGAGCACTGAAGCTTTCTTT
TRBJ2-1,TRBV7-2,once,TRBD2,CASSLGGLAFSNEQFF,TGTGCCAGCAGCTTGGGTGGACTAGCGTTTAGCAATGAGCAGTTCTTC
TRBJ2-1,TRBV27,once,TRBD1,CASSPETGTGDEQFF,TGTGCCAGCAGCCCGGAGACAGGGACCGGCGATGAGCAGTTCTTC
TRBJ2-4,TRBV5-1,.,TRBD2,CASTTGGGGRNIQYF,TGCGCCAGCACCACTGGGGGGGGAGGGAGAAACATTCAGTACTTC